Listed below are T cell receptor beta chains from one sample, sequenced in a study of blood T cells in healthy people across ages. Using its own MiXCR run on the 5' RACE reads, TCRdb lists one record per CDR3 protein. The table shows some 1.4 million distinct CDR3 sequences, with about 40% occurring only once. The sequenced sample consisted of blood. The receptors stem from a young woman in good health. Each CDR3 is given with its conserved first and last residue. A D gene is named only where the DNA matches it firmly. Clone size appears in some rows only: once, few, many, or a class for an expanded clone.

j_call v_call d_call clone_size cdr3_nt cdr3_aa
TRBJ2-1 TRBV7-9 TRBD2 NA TGTGCCAGCAGCTTGAGCGGGAGCCTCTACAATGAGCAGTTCTTC CASSLSGSLYNEQFF
TRBJ2-1 TRBV13 TRBD2 once TGTGCCAGCAGCTTAGGCCTGGTAGCGGGAGTAACAAATGAGCAGTTCTTC CASSLGLVAGVTNEQFF
TRBJ2-2 TRBV20-1 TRBD2 NA TGCAGTGCCCAGTCGGGCGGGGGGGCGACCGGGGAGCTGTTTTTT CSAQSGGGATGELFF
TRBJ2-5 TRBV4-1 NA few TGCGCCAGCAGCCACCCCTCTGGCCCGAATAAAGAGACCCAGTACTTC CASSHPSGPNKETQYF
TRBJ1-5 TRBV7-9 TRBD1 NA TGTGCCAGCAGCTCAGGTGGGACAGTTTATCAGCCCCAGCATTTT CASSSGGTVYQPQHF
TRBJ1-1 TRBV20-1 NA NA TGCAGTGCTAGAGAGATTAGGGGGGGTAGCACTGAAGCTTTCTTT CSAREIRGGSTEAFF
TRBJ2-1 TRBV18 TRBD2 NA TGTGCCAGCTCATCAGGGAGGGGCCCTGACCCATCCTACAATGAGCAGTTCTTC CASSSGRGPDPSYNEQFF
TRBJ2-7 TRBV5-6 TRBD2 few TGTGCCAGCAGCTTGGCACCCGGACTAGCGGGGTTCGCCTACGAGCAGTACTTC CASSLAPGLAGFAYEQYF
TRBJ2-3 TRBV20-1 NA few TGCAGTGCTAGAGAGGTAGTCACGCAGTATTTT CSAREVVTQYF
TRBJ1-4 TRBV19 NA few TGTGCCAGTAGACCCGGCCGTACGGGAGAAAAACTGTTTTTT CASRPGRTGEKLFF
TRBJ1-2 TRBV29-1 TRBD1 NA TGCAGCGTTGATTTGGGACAGGTCTATGGCTACACCTTC CSVDLGQVYGYTF
TRBJ2-3 TRBV9 NA NA TGTGCCAGCAGCCAATCGCCCCTTCCCACAGATACGCAGTATTTT CASSQSPLPTDTQYF
TRBJ2-3 TRBV5-5 TRBD2 NA TGTGCCAGCAGCCTCCGTGGGACTAGCGGGGGGGCGGGAGATACGCAGTATTTT CASSLRGTSGGAGDTQYF
TRBJ1-3 TRBV9 NA NA TGTGCCAGCAGCGTAGTATCAGCGGGAAACACCATATATTTT CASSVVSAGNTIYF
TRBJ2-1 TRBV19 NA NA TGTGCCAGTAGTATCGACGGGATTGAGACCCAGTTCTTC CASSIDGIETQFF
TRBJ2-3 TRBV21-1 NA few TGTGCCAGCAGCAAAGGTCGCCTCACAGATACGCAGTATTTT CASSKGRLTDTQYF
TRBJ1-2 TRBV30 NA NA TGTGCCTGGAGTGTCTCTGCCAGGGAGTATGGCTACACCTTC CAWSVSAREYGYTF
TRBJ2-1 TRBV7-2 TRBD2 NA TGTGCCAGCAGCCAGCAGGCGGCTAGCGGATACAATGAGCAGTTCTTC CASSQQAASGYNEQFF
TRBJ2-1 TRBV5-1 NA NA TGCGCCAGCAGCTTTGACTTGACCGGTTTGGGGCAGTTCTTC CASSFDLTGLGQFF
TRBJ1-1 TRBV7-2 NA NA TGTGCCAGCAGCTTACAGGGGCGGGTAACTGAAGCTTTCTTT CASSLQGRVTEAFF
TRBJ2-1 TRBV12-3/TRBV12-4 NA few TGTGCCAGCAGTTTAGCCGGCCCTGGTTACAATGAGCAGTTCTTC CASSLAGPGYNEQFF
TRBJ2-7 TRBV20-1 TRBD2 few TGCAGTGCCCCCCAGGGACTAGCGGGCTCCGAGCAGTACTTC CSAPQGLAGSEQYF
TRBJ1-5 TRBV6-1 NA NA TGTGCCAGCAGTGATGTTCGACAGGCACATCAGCCCCAGCATTTT CASSDVRQAHQPQHF
TRBJ2-6 TRBV20-1 TRBD2 NA TGCAGTGCCGTCCCTAGCGGGGGGGCCGCTGGGGCCAACGTCCTGACTTTC CSAVPSGGAAGANVLTF
TRBJ2-7 TRBV12-3/TRBV12-4 NA once TGTGCCAGCAGCCCAGACGGGGGGCGCGGAAACGAGCAGTACTTC CASSPDGGRGNEQYF
TRBJ1-6 TRBV11-2 NA few TGTGCCAGCAGCTCCTCCGGGGCCTGGAATTCACCCCTCCACTTT CASSSSGAWNSPLHF
TRBJ1-6 TRBV5-6 TRBD1 few TGTGCCAGCAGCTCCGGGACAGTAAATTCACCCCTCCACTTT CASSSGTVNSPLHF
TRBJ2-7 TRBV6-6 TRBD2 NA TGTGCCAGCAGAGGACTAGCGGCCAAGGACTACGAGCAGTACTTC CASRGLAAKDYEQYF
TRBJ1-2 TRBV25-1 NA NA TGTGCCAGCAGTGCCCACGGAGGCTATGGCTACACCTTC CASSAHGGYGYTF
TRBJ1-5 TRBV10-3 NA NA TGTGCCATTTCCCCCGGGACACCGGGAGGCGGTCAGCCCCAGCATTTT CAISPGTPGGGQPQHF
TRBJ1-6 TRBV12-3/TRBV12-4 NA few TGTGCCAGCAGTTTTTCCTCAGGGGTGGGTTCACCCCTCCACTTT CASSFSSGVGSPLHF
TRBJ2-3 TRBV25-1 NA NA TGTGCCAGCAGTCACGGGGTCTCCACCACAGATACGCAGTATTTT CASSHGVSTTDTQYF
TRBJ2-7 TRBV10-2 NA few TGCGCCAGCAGTGGACAATGGGCGGGGGCATCCGAGCAGTACTTC CASSGQWAGASEQYF
TRBJ1-5 TRBV20-1 TRBD1 few TGCAGTGCTAGGGTGGGGACAGCTACCAATCAGCCCCAGCATTTT CSARVGTATNQPQHF
TRBJ2-1 TRBV20-1 TRBD2 NA TGCAGTGCTAGAGATCCCGGGACTAGCGGCGATGAGCAGTTCTTC CSARDPGTSGDEQFF
TRBJ1-1 TRBV20-1 NA NA TGCGGTGCTAGACCATTCAACACTGAAGCTTTCTTT CGARPFNTEAFF
TRBJ2-5 TRBV7-2 TRBD1 few TGTGCCAGCAGCTTAGTACCGACAGGGTCGTACAATGAGCAGTACTTC CASSLVPTGSYNEQYF
TRBJ2-1 TRBV24-1 TRBD1 NA TGTGCCACCAGTGAGTCCGGGACAGGGTACAATGAGCAGTTCTTC CATSESGTGYNEQFF
TRBJ2-7 TRBV4-1 NA NA TGCGCCAGCAGCCAAGTAGCCAGGGGAGATGGCTACGAGCAGTACTTC CASSQVARGDGYEQYF
TRBJ2-2 TRBV28 NA NA TGTGCCAGCAGTTTAGCAGTCCCCACCGGGGAGCTGTTTTTT CASSLAVPTGELFF
TRBJ1-2 TRBV7-3 TRBD1 NA TGTGCCAGCAGCCCAGACAGGGGGCGCGTGGATGGCTACACCTTC CASSPDRGRVDGYTF
TRBJ2-3 TRBV18 NA NA TGTGCCAGCTCACCAGGGACGGAGGCGCAGTATTTT CASSPGTEAQYF
TRBJ2-7 TRBV15 NA NA TGTGCCACCAGCAGACGAGACTACGAGCAGTACTTC CATSRRDYEQYF
TRBJ1-2 TRBV20-1 NA once TGCAGTGCTAGAGATGAACCAGGCTGGGGGGGCTACACCTTC CSARDEPGWGGYTF
TRBJ1-1 TRBV4-1 TRBD1 few TGCGCCAGCAGCCAGGGACAGGAATTCACTGAAGCTTTCTTT CASSQGQEFTEAFF
TRBJ2-1 TRBV7-2 NA few TGTGCCAGCAGCTCGGACTGGGCCTGGTACAATGAGCAGTTCTTC CASSSDWAWYNEQFF
TRBJ1-1 TRBV20-1 NA NA TGCAGTGCTAGAGCTCGTAGGGGAAACACTGAAGCTTTCTTT CSARARRGNTEAFF
TRBJ2-1 TRBV3-1 TRBD2 NA TGTGCCAGCAGCCGGAGGGTAGCGGGGGTCGATGAGCAGTTCTTC CASSRRVAGVDEQFF
TRBJ1-2 TRBV5-1 NA few TGCGCCAGCAGCAACGACAAGAACTATGGCTACACCTTC CASSNDKNYGYTF
TRBJ2-4 TRBV7-9 NA NA TGTGCCAGCAGCTTAGTGGAGGTGGGCCGAACAAACATTCAGTACTTC CASSLVEVGRTNIQYF